This T cell receptor (beta chain) was recovered during a study of early T cells in non-severe SARS-CoV-2 infection. CDR3 length: 12 residues. V dropped 7 bases and J dropped 4 bases, with 8 bases sitting between them. Germline CDR1 reads MNHNS; CDR2 reads SASEGT. This clonotype was found many times. Via MiXCR, TCRdb re-called the 5' RACE reads, giving one row per CDR3 protein. The sample gives about 26,000 distinct CDR3 sequences, roughly 4.1% of which show up once; over 5% is in the top ten. The TCR was taken from an adult who was a healthcare worker with PCR-confirmed SARS-CoV-2 infection or an uninfected control (not recorded which). Sequencing was performed on whole blood. The V gene is TRBV6-1, the J gene TRBJ2-1; no clear D gene. As DNA, the CDR3 is TGTGCCAGCAATGCCCCTTACAATGAGCAGTTCTTC. Translated: CASNAPYNEQFF.